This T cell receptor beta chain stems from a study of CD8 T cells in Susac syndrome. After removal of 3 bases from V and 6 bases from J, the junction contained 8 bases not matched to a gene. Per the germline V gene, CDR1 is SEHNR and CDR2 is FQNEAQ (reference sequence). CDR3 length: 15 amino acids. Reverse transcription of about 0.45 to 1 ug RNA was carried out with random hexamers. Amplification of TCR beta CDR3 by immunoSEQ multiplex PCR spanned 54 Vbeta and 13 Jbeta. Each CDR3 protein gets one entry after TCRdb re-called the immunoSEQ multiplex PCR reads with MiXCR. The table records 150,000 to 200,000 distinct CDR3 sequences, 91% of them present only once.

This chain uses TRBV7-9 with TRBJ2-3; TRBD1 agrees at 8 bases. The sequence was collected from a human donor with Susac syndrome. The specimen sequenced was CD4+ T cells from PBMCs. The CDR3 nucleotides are TGTGCCAGCAGCTTCCCGGACAGGGAAGGTGATACGCAGTATTTT. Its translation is CASSFPDREGDTQYF.